This T cell receptor beta chain was observed in a study of T-cell memory formation after mild COVID-19. Broader study findings: Specificity for SARS-CoV-2 was not confirmed among the second-wave clones peaking on day 37.

MiXCR, run by TCRdb on the 5' RACE reads, gives a single entry per CDR3 protein. The sample lists 400,000 to 450,000 distinct CDR3 sequences, approximately 19% seen once, with about 22% in the top ten. V was shortened by 6 bases and J by 5 bases, with 11 bases between the two germline ends. The CDR3 consists of 13 residues. In regard to this clonotype: The antigen is unknown.

Sequenced: PBMCs or a T cell subset sorted from them (not recorded which). The TCR sequence derives from a man in his late teens or twenties who had mild COVID-19 (a few samples of this study predate the infection). Cell type and time point are not known. The chain uses TRBV12-3 or TRBV12-4 and TRBJ1-3, with D possibly matching TRBD1 (5 bases). In nucleotides, the CDR3 is TGTGCCAGCAGCTCGCAGGGACGAAACACCATATATTTT. Its translation is CASSSQGRNTIYF.